This T cell receptor beta chain came from a study of T-cell memory formation after mild COVID-19. Findings and limits, study-wide: Some SARS-CoV-2-responding clones were already detected in memory before infection. CD8+ contracting clones occupied EMRA, while CD4+ ones occupied mainly CM and EM. Whether second-wave clones peaking at day 37 were SARS-CoV-2 specific went unconfirmed.

This CDR3 is built from 14 residues. Per germline, CDR1 DFQATT and CDR2 SNEGSKA (reference sequence). TCRdb re-called the 5' RACE reads through MiXCR, storing one row per CDR3 protein. The sample shows about 190,000 distinct CDR3 sequences, around 16% of them seen only once. A note on this clonotype: Its antigen is unknown. Relative to the germline gene, one junction end is altered; a read error may explain this.

The source of this sequence is an adult woman who had mild COVID-19 (a few samples of this study predate the infection). Cell type and time point are not known. Source material: PBMCs or a T cell subset sorted from them (not recorded which). V gene TRBV20-1 combines with J gene TRBJ2-7, with D possibly TRBD2 on 5 matching bases. CDR3 sequence: CSARDAASSHEQYF. CDR3 DNA: TGCAGTGCTAGAGATGCAGCTAGCTCCCACGAGCAGTACTTC.